This T cell receptor (beta chain) was captured by sequencing in a study of Ad26.COV2.S vaccination and SARS-CoV-2 variants. Comment on this clone: The target antigen is unknown.

Losses at the gene ends were 3 bases for V and 1 base for J; bases not matched to a gene: 5. This CDR3 spans 15 amino acids. Germline CDR1 reads DFQATT; CDR2 reads SNEGSKA (reference sequence). The table came from immunoSEQ multiplex PCR; TCRdb's copy has only in-frame clones and leaves some out. The sample yields around 350,000 clones, about 92% seen once. General study findings and limits: Ad26.COV2.S recipients had broader spike-specific TCRs (P = 0.0014). In TCR breadth and depth analyses, total T cell responses may have been underestimated. The breadth of spike-specific CD8+ and CD4+ T cell responses after vaccination was reportedly substantial.

The rearrangement joins TRBV20-1 to TRBJ2-1; 8 nucleotides align to TRBD2. The receptor was isolated from a human donor who had recovered from COVID-19. Specimen: peripheral blood, collected after recovery from COVID-19. CDR3 region: CSASSGGPSYNEQFF. CDR3 sequence (DNA): TGCAGTGCTAGTTCGGGGGGGCCGTCCTACAATGAGCAGTTCTTC.